This TCR beta chain was identified during a study of T cells after somatic rescue of genetic block. CDR3 length equals 13 residues. From germline, CDR1 is MNHEY and CDR2 SVGAGI. Trimming removed 1 base from V and 6 bases from J, with 9 bases in between. The data were produced by immunoSEQ multiplex PCR, yet TCRdb's version contains in-frame clones alone and is incomplete. This table has roughly 92,000 clones, approximately 90% appearing once. This clone was seen just once. Sample: peripheral blood mononuclear cells (PBMCs). This clonotype was sampled from a woman aged 18-29 years. The chain employs TRBV6-5 and TRBJ1-1; D is perhaps TRBD1 (6 bases). CDR3 bases: TGTGCCAGCAGTTACTTGGGGGGCTCTGAAGCTTTCTTT. It codes for CASSYLGGSEAFF.